What follows is one T cell receptor beta chain and its context. This sample was taken from a study of T cells in Graves' hyperthyroidism and ophthalmopathy. Trimming cost V 3 bases and J 3 bases; bases outside gene matches: 5. The CDR3 length is 15 residues. Per germline, CDR1 KGHSH and CDR2 LQKENI. Researchers amplified the TCR beta CDR3 regions from RNA transcripts. Primed by the HTBI set, a first-round RT-PCR was run on the TCR CDR3. A single record per CDR3 protein comes from TCRdb applying MiXCR to the multiplex PCR reads. The sample contains over 350,000 distinct CDR3 sequences, 15% to 20% of which appear only once.

This TCR was sampled from a young man with Graves' ophthalmopathy. This chain connects TRBV18 to TRBJ1-2; 9 bases align to TRBD1. The sequencing sample was made of blood. The CDR3 DNA reads as TGTGCCAGCTCACCGGGGACAGGGACTGACTATGGCTACACCTTC. This sequence encodes CASSPGTGTDYGYTF.